The 11 T cell receptor beta chains below all came from one sample that was sequenced in a study of blood T cell repertoires in COVID-19. Libraries were prepared by immunoSEQ multiplex PCR; TCRdb keeps only in-frame clonotypes and omits some of them. This table holds 180,000 or so clones, about 87% found once. The specimen was peripheral blood. Receptor source: a man aged 40-55 years with active or convalescent COVID-19.

V usage is TRBV5-4 and J usage is TRBJ1-2, with TRBD1 matching over 7 bases. Looked up from germline, CDR1 is SGHNT and CDR2 is YYREEE (reference sequence). This CDR3 contains 14 residues. The V gene end was trimmed by 4 bases and the J gene end by 2 bases; junction bases not matched to a gene: 5. This CDR3 reads CASSAEQGNYGYTF. The CDR3 DNA follows: TGTGCCAGCAGCGCTGAACAGGGGAACTATGGCTACACCTTC.

The rearrangement links TRBV5-1 to TRBJ1-1, with 8 bases identical to TRBD1. The CDR3 has 15 amino acids. CDR1 and CDR2 (germline): SGHRS, YFSETQ. With V trimmed by 3 bases and J by 1 base, 5 bases remained unmatched. DNA of the CDR3: TGCGCCAGCAGCTGGACAGGGTCTAGGAACACTGAAGCTTTCTTT. Amino acids: CASSWTGSRNTEAFF.

The chain uses TRBV5-1 and TRBJ1-1, with D uncertain. The CDR3 length is 14 residues. Trimming removed 7 bases from V and 0 bases from J, with 13 bases in between. CDR1 and CDR2 (germline): SGHRS, YFSETQ. CDR3 amino acids: CASGGGYMNTEAFF. Here the CDR3 DNA reads TGCGCCAGCGGAGGAGGATACATGAACACTGAAGCTTTCTTT.

The chain uses TRBV6-5 and TRBJ2-5, with 8 bases fitting TRBD2. CDR1 is MNHEY, CDR2 SVGAGI, per germline. The CDR3 runs 14 residues. V shed 6 bases and J 5 bases; nucleotides not matched to a gene: 8. The CDR3 loop is CASRKWASGETQYF. The CDR3 DNA reads TGTGCCAGCAGAAAGTGGGCTAGCGGGGAGACCCAGTACTTC.

The rearrangement uses TRBV2 and TRBJ2-1; TRBD2 aligns across 11 bases. The CDR3 length is 14 residues. Germline V lookup: CDR1 SNHLY, CDR2 FYNNEI. V trimming: 4 bases; J trimming: 10 bases; junction bases outside the gene matches: 6. The CDR3 nucleotides are TGTGCCAGCAGTGTTAGCCTAGCGGGGGGCGAGCAGTTCTTC. The encoded protein is CASSVSLAGGEQFF.

The V gene is TRBV13, the J gene TRBJ2-7; D is perhaps TRBD2 (6 bases). Germline V CDR1 and CDR2: PRHDT, FYEKMQ (reference sequence). Trimming stripped 5 bases from V and 4 bases from J, with 12 bases between. The CDR3 is 13 residues long. The DNA of the CDR3 is TGTGCCAGCAGCGGGGCGGGGAAGTACGAGCAGTACTTC. Its protein is CASSGAGKYEQYF.

The chain links TRBV5-4 to TRBJ1-2; 9 bases agree with TRBD1. This CDR3 has 16 amino acids. After removal of 3 bases from V and 5 bases from J, the junction contained 11 bases not matched to a gene. CDR1 and CDR2 (germline): SGHNT, YYREEE (reference sequence). Written as DNA, the CDR3 is TGTGCCAGCAGCTCTCTGGCCGGGACAGGGATTTATGGCTACACCTTC. Protein sequence: CASSSLAGTGIYGYTF.

The chain joins TRBV10-3 to TRBJ2-5; 8 bases line up with TRBD1. The length of the CDR3 is 18 residues. The germline gives CDR1 ENHRY, CDR2 SYGVKD. The V and J ends lost 3 bases and 7 bases, in that order; junction bases with no gene match: 19. Written as DNA, the CDR3 is TGTGCCATCAGTGACCTACCGACAGGGGCCGGAAACTGGGGGACCCAGTACTTC. It specifies CAISDLPTGAGNWGTQYF.

This clone was seen just once. The chain links TRBV2 to TRBJ1-1; a weak D match, TRBD1 (6 bases). This CDR3 is 11 amino acids long. V was cut by 8 bases and J by 9 bases, with 13 bases left in between. Germline-derived CDR1 and CDR2 are SNHLY and FYNNEI. For the CDR3, the DNA is TGTGCCAGCTCGTGGGACATCAAAGCTTTCTTT. Protein: CASSWDIKAFF. Full variable domain (rest looked up from reference TRBV2 and TRBJ1-1): EPEVTQTPSHQVTQMGQEVILRCVPISNHLYFYWYRQILGQKVEFLVSFYNNEISEKSEIFDDQFSVERPDGSNFTLKIRSTKLEDSAMYFCASSWDIKAFFGQGTRLTVV.

This clone was seen a few times. V and J are TRBV11-2 and TRBJ1-2; D not certain. Germline CDR1 SGHAT, CDR2 FQNNGV. With 5 bases removed from V and 11 bases from J, the gap between germline ends came to 18 bases. The CDR3 loop spans 13 amino acids. The CDR3 DNA is TGTGCCAGCAGCCCGGCTCTAAGAGGGAAGTACACCTTC. Translation: CASSPALRGKYTF.

This sequence joins TRBV25-1 and TRBJ1-1, with unresolved D. V was pared by 5 bases and J by 1 base, with 11 bases between. The V gene's germline CDR1 is MGHDK and CDR2 SYGVNS. This CDR3 has 14 amino acids. The DNA of the CDR3 is TGTGCCAGCAGTCCCCCTCGAGGGAACACTGAAGCTTTCTTT. As protein: CASSPPRGNTEAFF.